This TCR beta chain was sequenced in a study of technical replicates of blood from a few donors. Sequenced by immunoSEQ multiplex PCR; TCRdb stores in-frame clones only, minus some. The sample lists approximately 65,000 clones, about 86% occurring once. This clone was seen just once. The CDR3 length is 13 residues. Germline CDR1 SGHDT, CDR2 YYEEEE. V dropped 4 bases and J dropped 0; count of bases not matched to a gene: 1. The chain is built from TRBV5-6 and TRBJ2-7; 7 bases match TRBD1. The clonotype comes from a human donor in good health. Some clones in this sample may be carry-over from other donors' samples. Sequenced: PBMCs. The CDR3 loop reads CASSRQGSYEQYF. The CDR3 DNA sequence: TGTGCCAGCAGCAGACAGGGCTCCTACGAGCAGTACTTC.